These T cell receptor beta chains were read from a single sample in a study of breast tumors, draining lymph nodes, adjacent tissues. TCRdb re-analysed the multiplex PCR reads in MiXCR, keeping a single row per CDR3 protein. The sample records about 230,000 distinct CDR3 sequences, about 30% being singletons. What was sequenced was axillary lymph node tissue. These receptors originate from a female donor with breast cancer. Some clones in this sample may be carry-over from other donors' samples. Both conserved end residues are part of each CDR3. Size values are once, few and many counts, or a class for expanded clones, and some rows have none.

j_call clone_size v_call cdr3_aa
TRBJ1-5 many TRBV20-1 CSAADRVGGQPQHF
TRBJ2-1 - TRBV27 CASSLLGLGTYNEQFF
TRBJ2-3 - TRBV30 CAWSPGQGRTSKDTQYF
TRBJ2-7 many TRBV11-3 CASSLQTGGTYEQYF
TRBJ2-2 many TRBV20-1 CSARSWRNTGELFF
TRBJ2-1 many TRBV19 CASHSGGNEQFF
TRBJ1-2 many TRBV27 CASSFSTGVSSYGYTF
TRBJ1-2 - TRBV7-3 CASSLAEPGAHGYTF
TRBJ2-1 - TRBV4-1 CAGSQVPGPEQFF
TRBJ2-7 - TRBV6-6 CASSHEEYEQYF
TRBJ2-3 - TRBV7-6 CASSLASRGNTDTQYF
TRBJ2-1 few TRBV7-2 CASSLGGGQFF
TRBJ2-2 many TRBV16 CASSQRGDGTGELFF
TRBJ2-7 many TRBV13 CASSSWTSGRYEQYF
TRBJ2-7 many TRBV20-1 CSARVVDRSYEQYF
TRBJ1-5 many TRBV10-3 CATDSRQGNQPQHF
TRBJ1-2 many TRBV6-1 CASSQSTAGGYTF
TRBJ1-1 - TRBV6-5 CASSEDRRNTEAFF
TRBJ2-6 - TRBV19 CASSIDSGPGGANVLTF
TRBJ2-1 - TRBV19 CASSIGISYNEQFF
TRBJ1-2 - TRBV20-1 CSARVDRGDYGYTF
TRBJ2-5 many TRBV9 CASSVTTGGTETQYF
TRBJ1-4 - TRBV9 CASSNNPGTGTNEKLFF
TRBJ2-3 many TRBV5-8 CASSTRTGGWSTDTQYF
TRBJ2-3 many TRBV7-3 CANSLTSDTQYF
TRBJ2-5 - TRBV7-9 CASTAGGRDQETQYF
TRBJ1-2 - TRBV9 CASSPSGQAGNSYTF
TRBJ1-4 many TRBV6-1 CASRERQGATNEKLFF
TRBJ1-1 - TRBV19 CASSIQGAKNTEAFF
TRBJ2-7 many TRBV20-1 CSARGAGSTYEQYF
TRBJ1-4 many TRBV6-1 CASSTPPGTREKLFF
TRBJ1-2 many TRBV24-1 CATSDFPTGAAGYTF
TRBJ1-1 few TRBV29-1 CSVGQGEGTEAFF
TRBJ2-7 - TRBV6-6 CASSHSVSYEQYF
TRBJ2-7 few TRBV2 CASSAGEGLEQYF
TRBJ2-2 many TRBV2 CASSDNRNTGELFF
TRBJ1-5 many TRBV10-3 CAISAGGTSYQPQHF
TRBJ2-7 many TRBV7-2 CASSTATSVYEQYF
TRBJ2-2 many TRBV5-1 CASSPTGSNTGELFF
TRBJ2-3 - TRBV11-2 CASSHGAATRTDTQYF
TRBJ2-7 many TRBV6-2/TRBV6-3 CASKQGPYEQYF
TRBJ1-2 many TRBV6-1 CASSAKMGGGGYTF
TRBJ2-3 - TRBV7-2 CASSFHNEQYF
TRBJ2-4 few TRBV12-3/TRBV12-4 CASSFVLQVFSKNIQYF
TRBJ1-2 many TRBV7-2 CASSRPRAGSDGYPF
TRBJ1-3 - TRBV12-3/TRBV12-4 CASSDSTSGDSGNTIYF
TRBJ2-1 many TRBV19 CASSPRSSYNEQFF
TRBJ1-5 - TRBV6-2/TRBV6-3 CASRGSGFNLGASNQPQHF
TRBJ2-7 many TRBV24-1 CATAAGTSGRDEQYF
TRBJ2-6 - TRBV9 CASSPRTGLVGANVLTF
TRBJ2-6 - TRBV5-4 CASSRQGAGANVLTF
TRBJ2-5 - TRBV4-1 CASSQRTKRSQETQYF